The 29 T cell receptor beta chains below all came from one sample that was sequenced in a study of Ad26.COV2.S vaccination and SARS-CoV-2 variants. Assay used: immunoSEQ multiplex PCR; TCRdb lists only in-frame clones, some missing. The repertoire holds about 380,000 clones, with approximately 83% as singletons. The treatment is: 15 to 20 received Ad26.COV2.S at low or high dose, single or two shots; a few received placebo; per-sample allocation not given. Vaccine and placebo recipients were sampled on day 63 after the first injection. The source was peripheral blood, collected in a trial of Ad26.COV2.S vaccine versus placebo. All receptors derive from a person between 18 and 60 years old who received the Ad26.COV2.S COVID-19 vaccine or a placebo.

This sequence joins TRBV27 and TRBJ1-2; D unclear. Germline V gene sequence: CDR1 MNHEY, CDR2 SMNVEV (reference sequence). This CDR3 region has 13 residues. Deletions cut 0 bases from V and 6 bases from J, with 8 bases between. CDR3: CASSLSGLDGYTF. The CDR3 DNA reads as TGTGCCAGCAGTTTATCGGGATTAGATGGCTACACCTTC.

This sequence joins TRBV19 and TRBJ1-3; D uncertain. CDR3 length: 12 amino acids. CDR1 and CDR2 (germline): LNHDA, SQIVND (reference sequence). The germline V and J ends were trimmed by 4 bases and 7 bases, with 8 bases remaining between them. CDR3 coding DNA: TGTGCCAGTAGTAGGACGGACAACACCATATATTTT. Its translation: CASSRTDNTIYF.

This rearrangement joins TRBV18 to TRBJ2-7; 11 bases are a match to TRBD1. Germline lookup yields CDR1 KGHSH and CDR2 LQKENI. V lost 3 bases to trimming and J lost 0 bases; unmatched junction nucleotides: 10. This CDR3 comprises 18 residues. The CDR3 nucleotides are TGTGCCAGCTCACCGGGACAGGGGGTTAACCTACCCTCCTACGAGCAGTACTTC. It specifies CASSPGQGVNLPSYEQYF.

The CDR3 bases are TGTGCCAGCAGCCCCGTTTTAGCCGCGGTGGGCACTGAAGCTTTCTTT. This encodes CASSPVLAAVGTEAFF. V is TRBV7-2 and J is TRBJ1-1; D unresolved. The CDR3 sequence is 16 residues long. Per germline, CDR1 SGHTA and CDR2 FQGNSA. Trimming removed 5 bases at V and 4 bases at J, with 20 bases between.

The chain links TRBV2 to TRBJ2-3; possible D gene TRBD2, 6 bases. Per germline, CDR1 SNHLY and CDR2 FYNNEI. V was clipped by 5 bases and J by 1 base, with 16 bases between them. This CDR3 is built from 16 residues. CDR3 loop: CASSTTGRGGTDTQYF. CDR3 nucleotide sequence: TGTGCCAGCAGTACCACTGGGCGGGGAGGCACAGATACGCAGTATTTT.

This rearrangement joins TRBV7-3 to TRBJ2-5; D unresolved. The germline V gene encodes CDR1 SGHTA and CDR2 FQGTGA. CDR3 length equals 13 residues. V was shortened by 5 bases and J by 5 bases, with 12 bases between the two germline ends. Here the CDR3 DNA reads TGTGCCAGCAGCCGCGGTACTACGGAGACCCAGTACTTC. Encoded protein: CASSRGTTETQYF.

The chain combines TRBV24-1 with TRBJ2-5; D not certain. The V end was cut by 4 bases, the J end by 3 bases, with 11 bases between. From germline, CDR1 is KGHDR and CDR2 SFDVKD. This CDR3 region has 14 residues. CDR3 in amino acids: CATSEVGSEETQYF. CDR3 nucleotide sequence: TGTGCCACCAGTGAAGTAGGGTCAGAAGAGACCCAGTACTTC.

Points on this clone: This same CDR3 is encoded by further DNA sequences in the sample. The chain combines TRBV7-3 with TRBJ2-1; the D is unclear. The CDR3 has 15 residues. Germline V gene sequence: CDR1 SGHTA, CDR2 FQGTGA. Trimming removed 5 bases at V and 0 bases at J, with 11 bases between. The CDR3: CASSLGPSSYNEQFF. The CDR3 DNA reads as TGTGCCAGCAGCCTAGGACCTAGCTCCTACAATGAGCAGTTCTTC.

The count of this clone is one. The CDR3 DNA reads TGCGCCAGCAGCGAGTTAGGGCTTCCTAGCACAGATACGCAGTATTTT. It translates to CASSELGLPSTDTQYF. V gene TRBV5-1 combines with J gene TRBJ2-3; D is uncertain. Per the germline V gene, CDR1 is SGHRS and CDR2 is YFSETQ. The CDR3 spans 16 residues. The V and J ends lost 4 bases and 0 bases respectively, with 15 bases between them.

This chain connects TRBV2 to TRBJ1-2; D is uncertain. Between the trimmed V and J ends, which lost 5 bases and 0 bases, there was a span of 10 bases. The CDR3 is 14 residues long. The germline V gene encodes CDR1 SNHLY and CDR2 FYNNEI. The CDR3 DNA follows: TGTGCCAGCAGTTTGACCCTTTCTAACTATGGCTACACCTTC. Translated: CASSLTLSNYGYTF. Complete variable domain (other parts from reference TRBV2 and TRBJ1-2): EPEVTQTPSHQVTQMGQEVILRCVPISNHLYFYWYRQILGQKVEFLVSFYNNEISEKSEIFDDQFSVERPDGSNFTLKIRSTKLEDSAMYFCASSLTLSNYGYTFGSGTRLTVV.

In DNA form, the CDR3 reads TGTGCCAGCAGCTTGGAGACAGGATATGGCTACACCTTC. Residues: CASSLETGYGYTF. The rearrangement joins TRBV5-6 to TRBJ1-2; possible D gene TRBD1, 6 bases. V lost 0 bases to trimming and J lost 5 bases, with 8 bases between them. The CDR3 spans 13 residues. Looked up from germline, CDR1 is SGHDT and CDR2 is YYEEEE. The whole variable domain, remainder taken from reference TRBV5-6 and TRBJ1-2, is DAGVTQSPTHLIKTRGQQVTLRCSPKSGHDTVSWYQQALGQGPQFIFQYYEEEERQRGNFPDRFSGHQFPNYSSELNVNALLLGDSALYLCASSLETGYGYTFGSGTRLTVV.

The chain has TRBV2 and TRBJ2-5; 8 bases map to TRBD2. The CDR3 consists of 16 residues. Trimming at V came to 2 bases and at J to 5 bases, leaving 10 bases not matched to a gene. Germline lookup yields CDR1 SNHLY and CDR2 FYNNEI. The CDR3 is CASSERSGLVTETQYF. CDR3 DNA sequence: TGTGCCAGCAGTGAAAGATCGGGACTAGTTACGGAGACCCAGTACTTC.

The CDR3 protein is CASGPGGGNQPQHF. The CDR3 DNA reads TGTGCTAGTGGTCCAGGGGGTGGCAATCAGCCCCAGCATTTT. The chain uses TRBV12-5 and TRBJ1-5; TRBD1 aligns across 7 bases. Germline assignment: CDR1 LGHNT and CDR2 FRNRAP. CDR3 length: 14 residues. Trimming took 5 bases from V and 2 from J; bases not matched to a gene: 3.

This rearrangement joins TRBV10-2 to TRBJ2-7, with no clear D. Trimming shortened V by 3 bases and J by 3 bases, and 9 bases separated the two germline ends. This CDR3 is 13 amino acids long. Per the germline V gene, CDR1 is WSHSY and CDR2 is SAAADI. The CDR3 region is CASSDGPYYEQYF. As DNA, the CDR3 is TGCGCCAGCAGTGACGGCCCCTACTACGAGCAGTACTTC.

The chain is built from TRBV18 and TRBJ2-1; D is unclear. Germline-derived CDR1 and CDR2 are KGHSH and LQKENI. This CDR3 has 12 residues. The V and J ends lost 3 bases and 9 bases respectively, with 9 bases between them. The CDR3 DNA follows: TGTGCCAGCTCACCTCAACAGACTGAGCAGTTCTTC. Amino acids: CASSPQQTEQFF.

This clone appeared a few times. The rearrangement uses TRBV4-2 and TRBJ1-6; D unclear. This CDR3 region has 14 residues. Germline V gives CDR1 LGHNA, CDR2 YNFKEQ. Trimming removed 4 bases from V and 8 bases from J, with 12 bases in between. DNA for the CDR3: TGTGCCAGCAGCCTTCTCCTGGGCGATTCACCCCTCCACTTT. Residues: CASSLLLGDSPLHF.

This chain uses TRBV10-3 with TRBJ1-3; D unresolved. The ends were cut back, 5 bases at V and 4 bases at J, with 6 bases in the middle. The length of the CDR3 is 12 residues. Germline-derived CDR1 and CDR2 are ENHRY and SYGVKD. The CDR3 sequence is CAISSGGNTIYF. CDR3 DNA sequence: TGTGCCATCAGTTCTGGGGGAAACACCATATATTTT.

The V gene is TRBV19, the J gene TRBJ1-6, with a weak D call TRBD1 (5 bases). The CDR3 sequence is 15 residues long. V was cut by 0 bases and J by 13 bases, with 16 bases left in between. The germline V gene encodes CDR1 LNHDA and CDR2 SQIVND (reference sequence). The CDR3 here is CASSIDGAIRNPLHF. The CDR3 region has the DNA TGTGCCAGTAGTATAGATGGGGCTATCCGAAATCCCCTCCACTTT. Variable domain in full (rest from reference TRBV19 and TRBJ1-6): DGGITQSPKYLFRKEGQNVTLSCEQNLNHDAMYWYRQDPGQGLRLIYYSQIVNDFQKGDIAEGYSVSREKKESFPLTVTSAQKNPTAFYLCASSIDGAIRNPLHFGNGTRLTVT.

The chain employs TRBV3-1 (or the pseudogene TRBV3-2) and TRBJ2-1, with 8 bases aligning to TRBD2. The CDR3 covers 12 residues. CDR1 is LGHDT, CDR2 YNNKEL, per germline (reference sequence). V shed 8 bases and J 7 bases; nucleotides not matched to a gene: 4. Here the CDR3 DNA reads TGTGCCAGCGAGAGCGGGGGTAATGAGCAGTTCTTC. Its protein is CASESGGNEQFF.

The V call is TRBV4-2, the J call TRBJ1-3, with a tentative D call TRBD1 (5 bases). Trimming stripped 0 bases from V and 0 bases from J, with 18 bases between. The germline gives CDR1 LGHNA, CDR2 YNFKEQ. This CDR3 is built from 19 residues. This CDR3 is CASSQEGWRGSSSGNTIYF. The CDR3 DNA reads TGTGCCAGCAGCCAAGAAGGTTGGCGGGGCTCGAGCTCTGGAAACACCATATATTTT.

The chain combines TRBV5-8 with TRBJ2-3, with 9 bases aligning to TRBD2. Germline CDR1 and CDR2: SGHTS and YDEGEE. Trimming removed 0 bases from V and 6 bases from J; junction bases left unmatched: 5. The CDR3 contains 15 residues. CDR3 sequence: CASSLELAGADTQYF. CDR3 coding DNA: TGTGCCAGCAGCTTGGAATTAGCGGGGGCCGATACGCAGTATTTT. The full variable domain, in which reference TRBV5-8 and TRBJ2-3 provide the parts outside the CDR3, is EAGVTQSPTHLIKTRGQQATLRCSPISGHTSVYWYQQALGLGLQFLLWYDEGEERNRGNFPPRFSGRQFPNYSSELNVNALELEDSALYLCASSLELAGADTQYFGPGTRLTVL.

This clone was seen once. The chain links TRBV12-3 or TRBV12-4 to TRBJ1-5, with D uncertain. There are 12 residues in the CDR3. V lost 7 bases to trimming and J lost 7 bases, with 11 bases between them. Here the CDR3 DNA reads TGTGCCAGCACCTTCGAGCGCCAGCCCCAGCATTTT. Amino acid sequence: CASTFERQPQHF.

The chain couples TRBV7-2 to TRBJ2-7; D gene unclear. CDR1 and CDR2 (germline): SGHTA, FQGNSA. The ends were cut back, 4 bases at V and 2 bases at J, with 12 bases in the middle. The CDR3 sequence is 14 residues long. CDR3 protein: CASSSPAPAYEQYF. DNA of the CDR3: TGTGCCAGCAGCTCCCCGGCCCCAGCCTACGAGCAGTACTTC. Based on the CDR3 plus reference TRBV7-2 and TRBJ2-7, the full variable domain is GAGVSQSPSNKVTEKGKDVELRCDPISGHTALYWYRQSLGQGLEFLIYFQGNSAPDKSGLPSDRFSAERTGGSVSTLTIQRTQQEDSAVYLCASSSPAPAYEQYFGPGTRLTVT.

This clone was detected only a few times. This sequence joins TRBV19 and TRBJ2-5; D is perhaps TRBD2 (6 bases). Deletions cut 4 bases from V and 4 bases from J, with 10 bases between. CDR1 and CDR2 from the germline V gene are LNHDA and SQIVND (reference sequence). The CDR3 covers 13 residues. The CDR3 DNA sequence: TGTGCCAGTAGTACTGGACTACGAGAGACCCAGTACTTC. Translating it yields CASSTGLRETQYF.

The chain has TRBV7-2 and TRBJ2-3; 11 bases match TRBD2. Germline V gene sequence: CDR1 SGHTA, CDR2 FQGNSA. Germline trimming cut 0 bases from V and 6 bases from J; bases unmatched to any gene: 8. The CDR3 has 17 residues. This chain's CDR3 is CASSLAPGLAAPDTQYF. For the CDR3, the DNA is TGTGCCAGCAGCTTAGCGCCGGGACTAGCGGCCCCGGATACGCAGTATTTT.

This chain connects TRBV25-1 to TRBJ1-2; 7 nucleotides agree with TRBD1. Germline CDR1 reads MGHDK; CDR2 reads SYGVNS. This CDR3 is built from 13 residues. V gave up 3 bases and J gave up 7 bases; unmatched junction bases: 5. This chain's CDR3 is CASSDKGAGGYTF. The CDR3 DNA reads TGTGCCAGCAGTGATAAGGGGGCGGGTGGCTACACCTTC.

This clone was observed a handful of times. The J gene is TRBJ1-1, the V gene TRBV3-1 (or the pseudogene TRBV3-2); D gene unclear. Germline CDR1 and CDR2: LGHDT and YNNKEL (reference sequence). Trimming removed 6 bases at V and 11 bases at J, with 16 bases between. This CDR3 has 12 amino acids. As DNA, the CDR3 is TGTGCCAGCAGTCACCCCGGGAGTTCGGCTTTCTTT. It yields the protein CASSHPGSSAFF.

J is TRBJ1-3 and V is TRBV3-1 (or the pseudogene TRBV3-2); no reliable D call. The germline CDR1 and CDR2 sequences are LGHDT and YNNKEL (reference sequence). The CDR3 runs 16 residues. The germline V and J ends were trimmed by 1 base and 0 bases, with 10 bases remaining between them. The CDR3 is CASSQGLPNSGNTIYF. CDR3 DNA: TGTGCCAGCAGCCAAGGGTTACCGAACTCTGGAAACACCATATATTTT.

The CDR3 DNA is TGTGCTAGTGGTCGCGGACAGAACACTGAAGCTTTCTTT. This gives the protein CASGRGQNTEAFF. The rearrangement links TRBV12-5 to TRBJ1-1, with D tentatively TRBD1 (5 bases). With 5 bases removed from V and 1 base from J, the gap between germline ends came to 8 bases. Germline loops: CDR1 LGHNT, CDR2 FRNRAP. This CDR3 is 13 amino acids long.